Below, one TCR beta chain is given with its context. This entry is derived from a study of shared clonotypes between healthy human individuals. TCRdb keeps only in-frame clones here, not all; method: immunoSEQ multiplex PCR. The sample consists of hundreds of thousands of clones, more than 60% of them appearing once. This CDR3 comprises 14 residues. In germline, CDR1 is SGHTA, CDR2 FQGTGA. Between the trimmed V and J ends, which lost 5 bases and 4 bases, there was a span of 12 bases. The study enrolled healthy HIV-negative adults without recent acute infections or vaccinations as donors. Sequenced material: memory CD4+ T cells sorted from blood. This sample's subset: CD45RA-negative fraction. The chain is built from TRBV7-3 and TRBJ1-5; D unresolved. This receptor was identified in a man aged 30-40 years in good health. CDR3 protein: CASSQAGGNQPQHF. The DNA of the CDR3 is TGTGCCAGCAGCCAGGCGGGCGGAAATCAGCCCCAGCATTTT. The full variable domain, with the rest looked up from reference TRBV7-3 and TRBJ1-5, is GAGVSQTPSNKVTEKGKYVELRCDPISGHTALYWYRQSLGQGPEFLIYFQGTGAADDSGLPNDRFFAVRPEGSVSTLKIQRTERGDSAVYLCASSQAGGNQPQHFGDGTRLSIL.